The TCR beta chain under discussion was sequenced for a study of blood T cell repertoires in COVID-19. Study context: Sites in the United States, Italy and Spain provided acute and convalescent COVID-19 samples. T cells, B-cell-depleted T cells, or PBMCs supplied cDNA or gDNA.

The CDR3 length is 15 residues. Germline-derived CDR1 and CDR2 are MGHRA and YSYEKL. With 2 bases clipped from V and 3 bases from J, the junction kept 3 bases outside the gene matches. The authors' processing: How many nucleated cells were present was estimated from reference gene primer amplification. Repertoires were generated with immunoSEQ multiplex PCR, while TCRdb's copy carries only in-frame clones and drops some. That table supplies the V and J calls and clone size; D and trimming were determined from the DNA. The repertoire holds tens of thousands of clones, with 75% to 90% as singletons. The sequence was collected from a human donor in a cohort sampled during active COVID-19. The rearrangement joins TRBV4-1 to TRBJ1-4; 7 bases match TRBD1. The specimen sequenced was peripheral blood. The CDR3 protein is CASSQWTGANEKLFF. DNA of the CDR3: TGCGCCAGCAGCCAATGGACAGGAGCTAATGAAAAACTGTTTTTT.